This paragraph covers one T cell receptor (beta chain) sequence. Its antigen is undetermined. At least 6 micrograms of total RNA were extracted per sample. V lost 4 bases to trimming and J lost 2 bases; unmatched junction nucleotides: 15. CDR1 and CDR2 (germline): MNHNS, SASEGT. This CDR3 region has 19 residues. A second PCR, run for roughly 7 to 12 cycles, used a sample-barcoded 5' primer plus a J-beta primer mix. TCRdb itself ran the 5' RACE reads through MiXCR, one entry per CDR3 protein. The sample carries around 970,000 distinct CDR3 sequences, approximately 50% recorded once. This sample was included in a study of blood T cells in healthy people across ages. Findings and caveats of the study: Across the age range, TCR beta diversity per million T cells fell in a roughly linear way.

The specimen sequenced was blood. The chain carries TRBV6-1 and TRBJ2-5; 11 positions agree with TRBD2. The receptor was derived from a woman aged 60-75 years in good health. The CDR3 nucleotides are TGTGCCAGCAGTGTCTCTAGCGGGAGGATCACATGGAAACAAGAGACCCAGTACTTC. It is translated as CASSVSSGRITWKQETQYF.